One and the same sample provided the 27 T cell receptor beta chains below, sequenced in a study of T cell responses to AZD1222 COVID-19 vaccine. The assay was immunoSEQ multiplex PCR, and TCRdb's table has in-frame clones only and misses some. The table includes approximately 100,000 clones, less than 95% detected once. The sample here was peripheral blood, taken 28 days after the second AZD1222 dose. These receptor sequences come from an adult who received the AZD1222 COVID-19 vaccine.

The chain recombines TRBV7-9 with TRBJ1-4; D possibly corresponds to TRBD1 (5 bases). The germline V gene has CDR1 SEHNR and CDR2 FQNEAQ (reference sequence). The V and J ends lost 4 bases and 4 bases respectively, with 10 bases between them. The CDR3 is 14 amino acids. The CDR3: CASSSQVYNEKLFF. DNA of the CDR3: TGTGCCAGCAGCTCACAGGTTTATAATGAAAAACTGTTTTTT.

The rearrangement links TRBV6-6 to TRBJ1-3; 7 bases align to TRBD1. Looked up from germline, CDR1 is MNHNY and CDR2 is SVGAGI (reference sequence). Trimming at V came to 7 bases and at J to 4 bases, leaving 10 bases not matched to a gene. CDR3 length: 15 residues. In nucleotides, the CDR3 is TGTGCCAGCATCTTAACAGGGGCCGGCGGAAACACCATATATTTT. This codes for CASILTGAGGNTIYF.

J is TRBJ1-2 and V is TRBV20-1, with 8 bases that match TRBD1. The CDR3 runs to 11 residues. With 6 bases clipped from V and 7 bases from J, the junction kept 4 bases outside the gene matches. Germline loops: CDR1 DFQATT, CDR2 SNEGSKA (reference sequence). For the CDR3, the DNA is TGCAGTGCCGGACAGGGAGGTGGCTACACCTTC. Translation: CSAGQGGGYTF.

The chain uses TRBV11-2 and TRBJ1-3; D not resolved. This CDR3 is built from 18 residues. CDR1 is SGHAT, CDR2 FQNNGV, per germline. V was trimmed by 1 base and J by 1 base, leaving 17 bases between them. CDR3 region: CASSLGGGLIISGNTIYF. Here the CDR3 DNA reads TGTGCCAGCAGCTTAGGGGGAGGGCTGATTATATCTGGAAACACCATATATTTT.

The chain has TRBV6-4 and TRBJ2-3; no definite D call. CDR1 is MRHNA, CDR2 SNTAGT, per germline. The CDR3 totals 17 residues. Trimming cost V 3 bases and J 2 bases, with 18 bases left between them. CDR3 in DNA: TGTGCCAGCAGTGAGCACAAAACCGGGTCCCTCACAGATACGCAGTATTTT. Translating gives CASSEHKTGSLTDTQYF.

The CDR3 reads CASSKEDRTEAFF. For the CDR3, the DNA is TGTGCCAGCAGCAAAGAGGATAGAACTGAAGCTTTCTTT. The V and J genes are TRBV5-8 and TRBJ1-1; D unresolved. V lost 4 bases and J lost 5, with 12 bases in between. Looked up from germline, CDR1 is SGHTS and CDR2 is YDEGEE. The CDR3 totals 13 residues.

Here the CDR3 reads CASSLGSEGTEAFF. The CDR3 region has the DNA TGTGCCAGCAGTTTAGGGTCCGAGGGCACTGAAGCTTTCTTT. The chain carries TRBV28 and TRBJ1-1; D call uncertain. The length of the CDR3 is 14 residues. V gave up 2 bases and J gave up 4 bases, with 11 bases separating them. Per germline, CDR1 MDHEN and CDR2 SYDVKM.

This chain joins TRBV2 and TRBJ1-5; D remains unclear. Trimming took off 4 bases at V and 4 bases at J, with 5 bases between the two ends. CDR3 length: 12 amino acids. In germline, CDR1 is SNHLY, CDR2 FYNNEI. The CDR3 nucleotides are TGTGCCAGCAGTGTCACTAATCAGCCCCAGCATTTT. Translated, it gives CASSVTNQPQHF.

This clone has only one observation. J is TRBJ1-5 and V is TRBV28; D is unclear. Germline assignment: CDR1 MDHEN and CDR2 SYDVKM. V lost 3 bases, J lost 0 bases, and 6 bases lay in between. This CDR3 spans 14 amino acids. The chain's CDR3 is CASSFGVSNQPQHF. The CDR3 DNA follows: TGTGCCAGCAGTTTTGGAGTTAGCAATCAGCCCCAGCATTTT.

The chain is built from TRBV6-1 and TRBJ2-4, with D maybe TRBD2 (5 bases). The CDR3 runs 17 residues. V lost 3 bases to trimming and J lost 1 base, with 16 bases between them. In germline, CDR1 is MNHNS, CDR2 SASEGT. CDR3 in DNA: TGTGCCAGCAGTGACCGGGCCCTCTCGGGGGCCAAAAACATTCAGTACTTC. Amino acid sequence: CASSDRALSGAKNIQYF.

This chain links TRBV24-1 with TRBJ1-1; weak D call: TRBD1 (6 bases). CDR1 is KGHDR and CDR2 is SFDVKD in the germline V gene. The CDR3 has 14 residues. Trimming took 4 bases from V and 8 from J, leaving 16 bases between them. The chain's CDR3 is CATSETRRGLEAFF. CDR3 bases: TGTGCCACCAGTGAAACCCGACGGGGGCTCGAAGCTTTCTTT.

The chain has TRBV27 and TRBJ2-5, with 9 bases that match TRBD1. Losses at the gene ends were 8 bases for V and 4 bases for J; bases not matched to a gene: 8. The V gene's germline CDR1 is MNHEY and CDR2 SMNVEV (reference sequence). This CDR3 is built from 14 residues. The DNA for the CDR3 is TGTGCCAGCCGATACAGGGGGCAGGGAGAGACCCAGTACTTC. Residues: CASRYRGQGETQYF.

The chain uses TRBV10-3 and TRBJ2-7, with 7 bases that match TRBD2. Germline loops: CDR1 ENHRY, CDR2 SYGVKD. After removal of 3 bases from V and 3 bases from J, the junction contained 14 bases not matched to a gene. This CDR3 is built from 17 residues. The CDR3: CAISDPYIRDYRYEQYF. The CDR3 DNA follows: TGTGCCATCAGTGACCCTTATATCCGGGACTACCGCTACGAGCAGTACTTC.

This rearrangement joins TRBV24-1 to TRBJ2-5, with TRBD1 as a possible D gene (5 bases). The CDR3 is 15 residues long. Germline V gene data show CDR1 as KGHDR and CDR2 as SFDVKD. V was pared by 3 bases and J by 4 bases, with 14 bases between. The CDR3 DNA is TGTGCCACCAGTGATCCCGTAAGGGGCCCAGAGACCCAGTACTTC. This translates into CATSDPVRGPETQYF.

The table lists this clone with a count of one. CDR3 protein: CASSPPRTVIGNQPQHF. The CDR3 region has the DNA TGTGCCAGCTCACCACCCCGGACAGTCATTGGCAATCAGCCCCAGCATTTT. The chain joins TRBV18 to TRBJ1-5, with D tentatively TRBD1 (6 bases). Per the germline V gene, CDR1 is KGHSH and CDR2 is LQKENI. Deletions cut 0 bases from V and 2 bases from J, with 14 bases between. CDR3 length equals 17 residues.

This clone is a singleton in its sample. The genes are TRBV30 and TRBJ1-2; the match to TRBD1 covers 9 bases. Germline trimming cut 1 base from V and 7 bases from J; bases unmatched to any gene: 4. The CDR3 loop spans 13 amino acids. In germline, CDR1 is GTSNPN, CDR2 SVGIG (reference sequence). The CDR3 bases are TGTGCCTGGAGTGGGGACAGGGCTAGTGGCTACACCTTC. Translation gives CAWSGDRASGYTF.

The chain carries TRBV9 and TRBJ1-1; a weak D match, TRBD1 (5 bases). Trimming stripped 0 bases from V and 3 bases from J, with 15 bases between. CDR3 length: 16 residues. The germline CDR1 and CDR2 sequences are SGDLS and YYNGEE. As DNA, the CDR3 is TGTGCCAGCAGCGTAGCTGGAAGGGGAGGGGACACTGAAGCTTTCTTT. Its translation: CASSVAGRGGDTEAFF.

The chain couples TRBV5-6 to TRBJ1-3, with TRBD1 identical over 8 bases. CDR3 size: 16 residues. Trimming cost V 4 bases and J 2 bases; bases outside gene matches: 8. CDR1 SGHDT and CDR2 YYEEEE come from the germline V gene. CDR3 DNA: TGTGCCAGCAGCACTTATCCAGGGGGCCCTGGAAACACCATATATTTT. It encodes CASSTYPGGPGNTIYF. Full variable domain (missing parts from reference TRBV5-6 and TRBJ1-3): DAGVTQSPTHLIKTRGQQVTLRCSPKSGHDTVSWYQQALGQGPQFIFQYYEEEERQRGNFPDRFSGHQFPNYSSELNVNALLLGDSALYLCASSTYPGGPGNTIYFGEGSWLTVV.

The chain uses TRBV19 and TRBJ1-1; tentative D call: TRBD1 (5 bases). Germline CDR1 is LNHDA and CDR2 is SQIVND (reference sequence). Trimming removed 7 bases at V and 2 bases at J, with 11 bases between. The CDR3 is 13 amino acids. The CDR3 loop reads CASIRDGNTEAFF. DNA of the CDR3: TGTGCCAGTATCAGGGACGGAAACACTGAAGCTTTCTTT.

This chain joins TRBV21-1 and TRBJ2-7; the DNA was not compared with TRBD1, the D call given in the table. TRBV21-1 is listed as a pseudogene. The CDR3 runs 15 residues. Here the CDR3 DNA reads TGTGCCAGGAAAGGGACAGTTACCTCCTACTACGAGCAGTACTTC. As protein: CARKGTVTSYYEQYF.

CDR3 bases: TGCAGTGCTAGTCGAGGTGCGGGGGAGACCCAGTACTTC. It codes for CSASRGAGETQYF. This sequence joins TRBV20-1 and TRBJ2-5, with a tentative D call TRBD2 (6 bases). This CDR3 is built from 13 residues. The V gene's germline CDR1 is DFQATT and CDR2 SNEGSKA (reference sequence). V was clipped by 3 bases and J by 5 bases, with 13 bases between them.

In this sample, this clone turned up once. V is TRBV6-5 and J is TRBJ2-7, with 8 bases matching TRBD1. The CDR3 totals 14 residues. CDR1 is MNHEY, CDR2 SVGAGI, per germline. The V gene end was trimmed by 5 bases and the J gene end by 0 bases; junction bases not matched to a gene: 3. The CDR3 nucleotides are TGTGCCAGCAGTCAAACAGGGGGCTCCTACGAGCAGTACTTC. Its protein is CASSQTGGSYEQYF.

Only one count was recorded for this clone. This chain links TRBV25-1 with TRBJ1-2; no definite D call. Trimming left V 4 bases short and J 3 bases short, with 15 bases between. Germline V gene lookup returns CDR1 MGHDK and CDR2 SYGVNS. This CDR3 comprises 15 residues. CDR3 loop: CASSGFPPEDYGYTF. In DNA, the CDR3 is TGTGCCAGCAGTGGATTCCCACCCGAGGACTATGGCTACACCTTC.

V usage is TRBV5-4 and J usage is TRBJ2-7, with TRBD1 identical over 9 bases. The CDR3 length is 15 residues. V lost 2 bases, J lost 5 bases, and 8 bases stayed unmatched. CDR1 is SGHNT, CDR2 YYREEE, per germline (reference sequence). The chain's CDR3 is CASSLGQGLKNEQYF. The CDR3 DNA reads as TGTGCCAGCAGCTTAGGACAGGGGTTAAAAAACGAGCAGTACTTC.

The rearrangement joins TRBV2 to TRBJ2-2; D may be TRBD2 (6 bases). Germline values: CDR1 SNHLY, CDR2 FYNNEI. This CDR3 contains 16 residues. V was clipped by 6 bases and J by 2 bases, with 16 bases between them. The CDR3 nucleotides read TGTGCCAGCAGGGCCCTCTCGCGGGGTAACACCGGGGAGCTGTTTTTT. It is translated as CASRALSRGNTGELFF.

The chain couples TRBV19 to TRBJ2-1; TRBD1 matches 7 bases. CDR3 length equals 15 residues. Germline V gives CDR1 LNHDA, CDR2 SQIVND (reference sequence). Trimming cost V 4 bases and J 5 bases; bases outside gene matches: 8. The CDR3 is CASSKGRDRNNEQFF. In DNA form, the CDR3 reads TGTGCCAGTAGTAAGGGCCGGGACAGAAACAATGAGCAGTTCTTC.

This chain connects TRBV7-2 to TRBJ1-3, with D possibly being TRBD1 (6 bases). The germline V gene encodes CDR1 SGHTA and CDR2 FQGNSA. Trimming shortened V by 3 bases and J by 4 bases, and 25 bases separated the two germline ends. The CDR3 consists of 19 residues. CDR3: CASSFLDPTGPWVGNTIYF. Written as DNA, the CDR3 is TGTGCCAGCAGCTTCCTTGATCCTACAGGGCCCTGGGTGGGAAACACCATATATTTT.